Presented here are 12 T cell receptor beta chains from one specimen sequenced in a study of human T cells and chemical hapten exposure. Time point in this sample: pre-sensitization, week 0. Treatment given: therapeutic diphenylcyclopropenone sensitization with weekly scalp DPC. Using its own MiXCR run on the RACE reads, TCRdb lists one record per CDR3 protein. Found here are about 380,000 distinct CDR3 sequences, about 5.1% of them singletons; the top ten hold around 2.6%. The sequencing used whole blood, collected in connection with sensitization to the hapten diphenylcyclopropenone (DPC). Receptor source: a woman aged 45-60 years with alopecia areata. Some clones in this sample may be carry-over from other donors' samples.

This clonotype was seen a handful of times. The chain is built from TRBV7-8 and TRBJ2-3, with a tentative D call TRBD2 (5 bases). V lost 5 bases and J 0 bases, leaving 15 bases between the germline ends. Germline V gene data show CDR1 as SGHVS and CDR2 as FQNEAQ. CDR3 length equals 16 residues. CDR3 residues: CASSPRTGISTDTQYF. CDR3 DNA sequence: TGTGCCAGCAGCCCCCGGACGGGAATAAGCACAGATACGCAGTATTTT. The full variable domain, in which reference TRBV7-8 and TRBJ2-3 provide the parts outside the CDR3, is GAGVSQSPRYKVAKRGQDVALRCDPISGHVSLFWYQQALGQGPEFLTYFQNEAQLDKSGLPSDRFFAERPEGSVSTLKIQRTQQEDSAVYLCASSPRTGISTDTQYFGPGTRLTVL.

The rearrangement links TRBV5-1 to TRBJ1-5; D call uncertain. CDR3 length: 13 amino acids. V was cut by 2 bases and J by 5 bases, with 8 bases left in between. The germline gives CDR1 SGHRS, CDR2 YFSETQ. The CDR3 DNA sequence: TGCGCCAGCAGCTTAGGACCGGATCAGCCCCAGCATTTT. Translating it yields CASSLGPDQPQHF.

The chain carries TRBV20-1 and TRBJ2-3; TRBD2 might be the D (7 bases). The CDR3 runs 13 residues. Germline V gene data show CDR1 as DFQATT and CDR2 as SNEGSKA (reference sequence). The ends were cut back, 6 bases at V and 5 bases at J, with 15 bases in the middle. In DNA, the CDR3 is TGCAGTGCCCCTAACGGGGGGCGAGATACGCAGTATTTT. As protein: CSAPNGGRDTQYF.

The chain employs TRBV5-1 and TRBJ2-3, with D tentatively TRBD2 (5 bases). The CDR3 consists of 15 residues. The germline V gene encodes CDR1 SGHRS and CDR2 YFSETQ. The V gene lost 4 bases and the J gene lost 6 bases, with 18 bases spanning the gap. In DNA form, the CDR3 reads TGCGCCAGCAGCCTGGTTGGAGGCCAACTGGATACGCAGTATTTT. Encoded protein: CASSLVGGQLDTQYF.

This rearrangement joins TRBV2 to TRBJ2-6, with TRBD1 as a possible D gene (6 bases). CDR1 is SNHLY and CDR2 is FYNNEI in the germline V gene. Trimming removed 5 bases at V and 4 bases at J, with 15 bases between. The CDR3 is 16 residues long. CDR3 sequence reads: CASSLLSGAGANVLTF. The DNA of the CDR3 is TGTGCCAGCAGTCTCCTATCAGGGGCCGGGGCCAACGTCCTGACTTTC.

This clonotype showed up just a few times. The J gene is TRBJ2-5, the V gene TRBV10-3; the match to TRBD2 covers 11 bases. CDR3 size: 16 residues. Germline V gene sequence: CDR1 ENHRY, CDR2 SYGVKD. V lost 4 bases, J lost 2 bases, and 6 bases stayed unmatched. The CDR3 loop is CAISAGTSGLQETQYF. Here the CDR3 DNA reads TGTGCCATCAGTGCTGGGACTAGCGGATTACAAGAGACCCAGTACTTC.

This clonotype was counted a few times. This chain links TRBV3-1 with TRBJ2-7; possibly TRBD1 for D (5 bases). This CDR3 region has 15 residues. Per the germline V gene, CDR1 is LGHDT and CDR2 is YNNKEL (reference sequence). V lost 8 bases and J 6 bases, leaving 23 bases between the germline ends. In nucleotides, the CDR3 is TGTGCCAGCCAGCAGCAGCAAATCTGGGGCGGCGAGCAGTACTTC. As protein: CASQQQQIWGGEQYF.

Many counts were recorded for this clonotype. The CDR3 DNA reads TGTGCCAGCAGCTTACGGGCCGGGACAGTTACCTACGAGCAGTACTTC. Its protein product is CASSLRAGTVTYEQYF. The rearrangement uses TRBV7-2 and TRBJ2-7, with 7 bases aligning to TRBD1. The germline V gene encodes CDR1 SGHTA and CDR2 FQGNSA. V lost 2 bases and J lost 2; bases outside the gene matches: 9. The length of the CDR3 is 16 residues.

This clonotype was counted at least ten times. The chain recombines TRBV27 with TRBJ1-4; possible D gene TRBD1, 5 bases. Germline CDR1 MNHEY, CDR2 SMNVEV (reference sequence). The CDR3 runs to 16 residues. Trimming took off 8 bases at V and 8 bases at J, with 24 bases between the two ends. CDR3 amino acids: CASGIPRAGRGEKLFF. The CDR3 region has the DNA TGTGCCAGCGGAATTCCACGGGCAGGGCGAGGAGAAAAACTGTTTTTT.

This clonotype came up many times. V is TRBV6-5 and J is TRBJ2-1; TRBD1 matches at 10 bases. With 5 bases clipped from V and 12 bases from J, the junction kept 10 bases outside the gene matches. The CDR3 has 14 amino acids. Germline V gives CDR1 MNHEY, CDR2 SVGAGI. The CDR3: CASSPDRGAGWQFF. The CDR3 nucleotides are TGTGCCAGCAGTCCGGACAGGGGGGCCGGCTGGCAGTTCTTC.

The CDR3 sequence: CASSQSSGTGASYNEQFF. DNA for the CDR3: TGTGCCAGCAGCCAAAGCTCCGGGACAGGGGCTTCCTACAATGAGCAGTTCTTC. The chain couples TRBV27 to TRBJ2-1; 10 bases align to TRBD1. CDR1 MNHEY and CDR2 SMNVEV come from the germline V gene (reference sequence). J lost 1 base, V lost 6 bases, and 12 bases had no gene match. This CDR3 region has 18 residues.

The chain joins TRBV12-3 or TRBV12-4 to TRBJ2-3; no definite D call. V lost 7 bases and J lost 5, with 10 bases in between. The CDR3 spans 12 residues. The CDR3 loop is CASTPSLDTQYF. The CDR3 DNA sequence: TGTGCCAGCACCCCGAGTTTAGATACGCAGTATTTT.